This passage covers 7 T cell receptor beta chains from one sample sequenced in a study of identical twins. In TCRdb, the 5' RACE reads were re-called with MiXCR into one record per CDR3 protein. The sample shows roughly 230,000 distinct CDR3 sequences, approximately 8.6% of them seen only once. The same specimen was also included in a second study, on yellow fever vaccine responses in identical twins.

The sample comprised CD8+ T cells sorted from blood. The receptors shown here come from a young woman in good health.

The chain links TRBV29-1 to TRBJ2-7; possibly TRBD1 for D (5 bases). With 2 bases removed from V and 3 bases from J, the gap between germline ends came to 17 bases. In germline, CDR1 is SQVTM, CDR2 ANQGSEA. This CDR3 is 15 amino acids long. CDR3 in DNA: TGCAGCGTTGAATGGGCTATCCAGGGAAGCTACGAGCAGTACTTC. It specifies CSVEWAIQGSYEQYF.

The chain links TRBV7-9 to TRBJ1-1; a possible D gene is TRBD1 (5 bases). From germline, CDR1 is SEHNR and CDR2 FQNEAQ (reference sequence). V lost 4 bases and J 6 bases, leaving 24 bases between the germline ends. The CDR3 sequence is 17 residues long. In DNA, the CDR3 is TGTGCCAGCAGCTCCACCCTTAAGAGACAGTCCGCCCCTGAAGCTTTCTTT. This gives the protein CASSSTLKRQSAPEAFF.

This clonotype was seen only a few times. V is TRBV12-3 or TRBV12-4 and J is TRBJ2-2; D is uncertain. Trimming removed 8 bases at V and 7 bases at J, with 14 bases between. The CDR3 extends over 13 amino acids. The CDR3 region has the DNA TGTGCCAGCTATCCCAGTTTAGGCGGGGAGCTGTTTTTT. Amino acids: CASYPSLGGELFF.

This clonotype was recorded a few times. The V call is TRBV15, the J call TRBJ1-6; the match to TRBD1 covers 8 bases. With 0 bases clipped from V and 9 bases from J, the junction kept 4 bases outside the gene matches. The CDR3 has 15 amino acids. Germline V gives CDR1 LNHNV, CDR2 YYDKDF (reference sequence). Here the CDR3 reads CATSRDDRGLSPLHF. In DNA, the CDR3 is TGTGCCACCAGCAGAGACGACAGGGGACTTTCACCCCTCCACTTT.

There are many counts of this clonotype. The chain uses TRBV6-4 and TRBJ2-1, with 9 bases matching TRBD2. V shed 3 bases, J shed 5 bases, and the junction held 5 bases outside the gene matches. The CDR3 is 15 residues long. Germline V gives CDR1 MRHNA, CDR2 SNTAGT. CDR3 DNA sequence: TGTGCCAGCAGTGAGGCGGGGGGGCAGAACAATGAGCAGTTCTTC. It encodes CASSEAGGQNNEQFF.

A note on this clonotype: This may come from a read error, since a much larger clone is one base off. The rearrangement links TRBV5-6 to TRBJ2-1; 11 nucleotides line up with TRBD1. Germline V gene sequence: CDR1 SGHDT, CDR2 YYEEEE. The V segment lost 2 bases and the J segment 6 bases; nucleotides outside the gene matches: 1. This CDR3 contains 14 residues. As DNA, the CDR3 is TGTGCCAGCAGCTTCGGGACAGGGGGCAATGAGCAGTTCTTC. It translates to CASSFGTGGNEQFF. The full variable domain, its missing parts supplied by reference TRBV5-6 and TRBJ2-1, is DAGVTQSPTHLIKTRGQQVTLRCSPKSGHDTVSWYQQALGQGPQFIFQYYEEEERQRGNFPDRFSGHQFPNYSSELNVNALLLGDSALYLCASSFGTGGNEQFFGPGTRLTVL.

V gene TRBV11-1 combines with J gene TRBJ2-7; 8 bases line up with TRBD2. The trim removed 1 base at V and 3 bases at J, leaving 17 bases unmatched. The CDR3 is 19 residues long. Per the germline V gene, CDR1 is SGHAT and CDR2 is FQDESV (reference sequence). This CDR3 reads CASSLGGGPSSGRDYEQYF. In DNA, the CDR3 is TGTGCCAGCAGCTTAGGTGGGGGACCCTCCAGCGGGAGAGACTACGAGCAGTACTTC.